This TCR beta chain was profiled in a study of graft-versus-host responses after intestinal transplantation. To note about this clone: Its matching antigen is unknown.

Sequencing used immunoSEQ multiplex PCR; TCRdb keeps in-frame clones, though not all of them. The sample has about 130,000 clones; over 90% are singletons. The clonotype was recovered from a human donor who received an intestinal transplant. The input for sequencing was unstimulated CD4+ T cells sorted from spleen or lymph node cells, taken before intestinal transplant.

The CDR3: CASSWGNLAKNIQYF. DNA for the CDR3: TGTGCCAGCAGTTGGGGGAATCTAGCCAAAAACATTCAGTACTTC. This sequence joins TRBV27 and TRBJ2-4, with D perhaps assigned TRBD1 or TRBD2 (5 bases each). CDR1 MNHEY and CDR2 SMNVEV come from the germline V gene (reference sequence). This CDR3 has 15 residues. Trimming removed 4 bases at V and 0 bases at J, with 10 bases between.